These 5 T cell receptor beta chains share one sample of origin, sequenced in a study of patients and donors after allogeneic stem cell transplantation. TCRdb redid the calling of the RT-PCR reads with MiXCR, one entry per CDR3 protein. The repertoire holds more than 150,000 distinct CDR3 sequences, with approximately 24% as singletons. Material: blood, either unsorted or a sorted T cell fraction (not recorded which). All receptors derive from a human donor who was either an allogeneic HSCT recipient or a stem cell or donor lymphocyte infusion donor (not recorded which). It is not recorded whose cells these are; they may come from a transplant donor.

The chain employs TRBV7-2 and TRBJ2-2; unclear D gene. CDR1 and CDR2 (germline): SGHTA, FQGNSA. CDR3 length equals 16 residues. V gave up 3 bases and J gave up 0 bases, with 11 bases separating them. The CDR3 nucleotides are TGTGCCAGCAGCTTTCACAGATTACCGAACACCGGGGAGCTGTTTTTT. Its translation is CASSFHRLPNTGELFF.

The sample holds a few counts of this clonotype. The chain combines TRBV12-3 or TRBV12-4 with TRBJ1-3; D perhaps matches TRBD1 (5 bases). The CDR3 is made up of 14 amino acids. Trimming left V 6 bases short and J 0 bases short, with 9 bases between. Here the CDR3 reads CASRSRVSGNTIYF. The CDR3 region has the DNA TGTGCCAGCAGGTCCAGGGTCTCTGGAAACACCATATATTTT.

This clonotype has only a few counts. The rearrangement uses TRBV10-3 and TRBJ2-2; TRBD1 agrees at 8 bases. This CDR3 comprises 15 residues. After removal of 3 bases from V and 5 bases from J, the junction contained 5 bases not matched to a gene. Germline V gene sequence: CDR1 ENHRY, CDR2 SYGVKD. CDR3 sequence: CAISEPWTGTGELFF. CDR3 coding DNA: TGTGCCATCAGTGAACCATGGACAGGGACCGGGGAGCTGTTTTTT.

The chain has TRBV12-3 or TRBV12-4 and TRBJ2-1, with D perhaps matching TRBD2 (6 bases). The length of the CDR3 is 14 residues. V lost 6 bases, J lost 8 bases, and 17 bases lay in between. The chain's CDR3 is CASRYVAGFYEQFF. CDR3 nucleotides: TGTGCCAGCAGATATGTGGCGGGGTTCTATGAGCAGTTCTTC.

The V and J genes are TRBV7-9 and TRBJ2-3; possibly TRBD2 for D (5 bases). V lost 5 bases and J lost 5, with 20 bases in between. The CDR3 is 16 residues long. CDR1 is SEHNR, CDR2 FQNEAQ, per germline (reference sequence). The CDR3 loop is CASSREQELRGDTQYF. CDR3 in DNA: TGTGCCAGCAGCAGAGAGCAGGAATTACGGGGAGATACGCAGTATTTT. The complete variable domain, with remaining parts taken from reference TRBV7-9 and TRBJ2-3, reads DTGVSQNPRHKITKRGQNVTFRCDPISEHNRLYWYRQTLGQGPEFLTYFQNEAQLEKSRLLSDRFSAERPKGSFSTLEIQRTEQGDSAMYLCASSREQELRGDTQYFGPGTRLTVL.